This TCR beta chain comes out of a study of read filtering for tumor transcriptome and immune sequencing. The overall study: Patients were approximately 18 male and approximately 15 female, mean age approximately 70 years, range roughly 47 to 85. TCR-mapped reads were about 3.5 to 10.27 million with IR-seq versus about 75 to 1,400 with RNA-seq.

Broader study findings: This fraction held mixed bone marrow immune cells after CD138-negative sorting.

Molecular barcoded adaptors covering alpha/delta and beta/gamma chains were used on roughly 370 ng RNA. TCRdb reanalysed the reads using MiXCR and keeps one entry per CDR3 protein. The table has 39,000 or so distinct CDR3 sequences, 13% seen once; the top ten hold 25% to 35%. V lost 10 bases, J lost 4 bases, and 5 bases stayed unmatched. This CDR3 region has 14 residues. From germline, CDR1 is WSHSY and CDR2 SAAADI. Note on this clonotype: Its antigen remains unknown. A much larger clone is a single base away; this may be a read error. The CDR3 ends on some other residue instead of the conserved phenylalanine or tryptophan, so this is likely a read error.

J is TRBJ2-3 and V is TRBV10-2, with 13 bases matching TRBD2. This TCR was sampled from a donor over 35 with multiple myeloma. Specimen: a population of CD138-negative cells sorted from bone marrow. In DNA form, the CDR3 reads TGCGCCACCGGACTAGCGGGAGCTTCAGATACGCAGTATTCT. Protein sequence: CATGLAGASDTQYS.